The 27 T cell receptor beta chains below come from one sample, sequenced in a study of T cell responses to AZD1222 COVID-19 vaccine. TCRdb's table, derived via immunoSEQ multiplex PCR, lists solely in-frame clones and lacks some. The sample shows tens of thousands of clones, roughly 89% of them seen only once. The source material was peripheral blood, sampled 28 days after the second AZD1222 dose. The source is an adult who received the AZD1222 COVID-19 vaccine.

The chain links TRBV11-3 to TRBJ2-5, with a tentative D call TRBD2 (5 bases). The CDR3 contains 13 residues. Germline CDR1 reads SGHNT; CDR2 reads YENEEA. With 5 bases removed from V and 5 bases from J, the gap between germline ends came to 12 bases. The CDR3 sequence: CASSLGVAETQYF. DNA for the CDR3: TGTGCCAGCAGCCTGGGAGTGGCGGAGACCCAGTACTTC.

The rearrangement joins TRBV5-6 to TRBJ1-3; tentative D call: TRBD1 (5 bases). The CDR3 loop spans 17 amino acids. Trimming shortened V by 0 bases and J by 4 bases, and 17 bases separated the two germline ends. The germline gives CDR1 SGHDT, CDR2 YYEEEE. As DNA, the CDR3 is TGTGCCAGCAGCTTGGGGCCCGAAACAGGCTACGGAAACACCATATATTTT. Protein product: CASSLGPETGYGNTIYF.

Here the CDR3 DNA reads TGCGCCAGCAGCCTAGGGACTTCGGACACTGAAGCTTTCTTT. Its protein is CASSLGTSDTEAFF. The chain links TRBV5-1 to TRBJ1-1, with D possibly being TRBD1 (5 bases). CDR3 size: 14 residues. Per germline, CDR1 SGHRS and CDR2 YFSETQ. V shed 4 bases and J shed 3 bases, with 13 bases lying between them.

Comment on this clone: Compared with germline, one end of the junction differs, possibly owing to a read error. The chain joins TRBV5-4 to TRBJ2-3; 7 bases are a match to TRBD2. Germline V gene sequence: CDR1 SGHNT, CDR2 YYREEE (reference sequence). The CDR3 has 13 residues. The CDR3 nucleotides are TGTGCCAGCAGCTTGGGGGGAGGGAGGGACGACCTGTTT. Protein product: CASSLGGGRDDLF. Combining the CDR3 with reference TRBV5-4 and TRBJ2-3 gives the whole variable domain ETGVTQSPTHLIKTRGQQVTLRCSSQSGHNTVSWYQQALGQGPQFIFQYYREEENGRGNFPPRFSGLQFPNYSSELNVNALELDDSALYLCASSLGGGRDDLFGPGTRLTVL.

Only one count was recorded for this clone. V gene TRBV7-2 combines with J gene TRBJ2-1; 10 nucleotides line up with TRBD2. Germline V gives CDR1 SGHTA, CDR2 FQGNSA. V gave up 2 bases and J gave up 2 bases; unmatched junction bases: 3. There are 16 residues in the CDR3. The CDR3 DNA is TGTGCCAGCAGCTTAAGGCTAGCGGGGGCCTACAATGAGCAGTTCTTC. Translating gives CASSLRLAGAYNEQFF.

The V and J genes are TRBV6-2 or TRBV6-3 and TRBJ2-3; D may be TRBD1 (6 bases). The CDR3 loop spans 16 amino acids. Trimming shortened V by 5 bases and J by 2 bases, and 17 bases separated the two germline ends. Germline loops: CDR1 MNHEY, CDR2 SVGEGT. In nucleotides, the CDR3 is TGTGCCAGCAGTGGCCGAGGGGGAGCGGCCACAGATACGCAGTATTTT. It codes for CASSGRGGAATDTQYF.

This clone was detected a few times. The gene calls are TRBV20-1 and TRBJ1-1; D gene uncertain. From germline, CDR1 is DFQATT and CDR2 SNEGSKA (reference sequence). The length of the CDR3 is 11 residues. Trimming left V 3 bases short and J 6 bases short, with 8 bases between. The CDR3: CSASGRPEAFF. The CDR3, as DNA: TGCAGTGCTAGCGGGCGGCCTGAAGCTTTCTTT.

CDR3 residues: CASSLVRGFGQPQHF. The DNA of the CDR3 is TGTGCCAGCAGCTTAGTACGGGGGTTCGGGCAGCCCCAGCATTTT. The J gene is TRBJ1-5, the V gene TRBV7-6, with D perhaps matching TRBD1 (5 bases). Germline CDR1 and CDR2: SGHVS and FNYEAQ. V lost 1 base and J lost 7, with 14 bases in between. The CDR3 runs to 15 residues.

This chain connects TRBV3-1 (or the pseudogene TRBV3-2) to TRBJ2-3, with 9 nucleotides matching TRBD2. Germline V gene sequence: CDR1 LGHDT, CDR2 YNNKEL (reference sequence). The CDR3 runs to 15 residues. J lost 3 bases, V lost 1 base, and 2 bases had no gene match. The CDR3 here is CASSQGSGGTDTQYF. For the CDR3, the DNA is TGTGCCAGCAGCCAAGGTAGCGGGGGTACAGATACGCAGTATTTT.

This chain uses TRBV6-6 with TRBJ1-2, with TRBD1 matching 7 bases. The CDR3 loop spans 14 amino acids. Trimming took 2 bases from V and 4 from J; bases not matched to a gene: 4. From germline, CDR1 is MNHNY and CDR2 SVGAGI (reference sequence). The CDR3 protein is CASSYDRVGYGYTF. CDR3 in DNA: TGTGCCAGCAGTTACGACAGGGTGGGCTATGGCTACACCTTC.

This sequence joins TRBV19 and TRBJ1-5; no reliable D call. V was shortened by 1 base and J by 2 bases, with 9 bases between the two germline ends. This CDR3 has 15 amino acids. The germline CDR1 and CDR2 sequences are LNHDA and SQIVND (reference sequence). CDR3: CASSIVGSGNQPQHF. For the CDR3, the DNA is TGTGCCAGTAGTATAGTTGGATCGGGCAATCAGCCCCAGCATTTT.

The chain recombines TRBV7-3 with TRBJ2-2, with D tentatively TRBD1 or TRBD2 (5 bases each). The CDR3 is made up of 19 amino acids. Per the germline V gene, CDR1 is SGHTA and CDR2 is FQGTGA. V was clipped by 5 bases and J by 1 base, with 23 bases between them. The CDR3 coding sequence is TGTGCCAGCAGCCCGGAACCTAGGGGACCCCGACAGAACACCGGGGAGCTGTTTTTT. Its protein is CASSPEPRGPRQNTGELFF.

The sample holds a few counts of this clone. The CDR3: CASSPTGFTYEQYV. CDR3 sequence (DNA): TGTGCCAGCTCCCCTACAGGGTTCACCTACGAGCAGTACGTC. The chain uses TRBV18 and TRBJ2-7; possible D gene TRBD1, 6 bases. V lost 6 bases to trimming and J lost 2 bases, with 14 bases between them. Looked up from germline, CDR1 is KGHSH and CDR2 is LQKENI. The CDR3 runs 14 residues.

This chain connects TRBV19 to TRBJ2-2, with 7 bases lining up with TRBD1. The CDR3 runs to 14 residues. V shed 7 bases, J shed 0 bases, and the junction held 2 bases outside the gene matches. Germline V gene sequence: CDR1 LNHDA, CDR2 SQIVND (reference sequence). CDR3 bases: TGTGCCAGTACCGGGACAGCGAACACCGGGGAGCTGTTTTTT. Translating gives CASTGTANTGELFF.

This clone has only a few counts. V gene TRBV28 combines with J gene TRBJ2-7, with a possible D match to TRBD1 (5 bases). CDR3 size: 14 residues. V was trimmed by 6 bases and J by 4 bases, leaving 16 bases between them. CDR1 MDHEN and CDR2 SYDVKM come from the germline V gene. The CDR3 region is CASSRRGLGYEQYF. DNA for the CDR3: TGTGCCAGCAGCCGAAGGGGCCTAGGGTACGAGCAGTACTTC.

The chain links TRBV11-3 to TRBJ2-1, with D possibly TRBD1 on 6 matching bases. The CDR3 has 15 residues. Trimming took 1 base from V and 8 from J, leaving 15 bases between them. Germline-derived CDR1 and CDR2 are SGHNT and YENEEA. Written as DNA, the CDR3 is TGTGCCAGCAGCTTAGGTACAGGGTTGGTATATGAGCAGTTCTTC. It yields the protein CASSLGTGLVYEQFF. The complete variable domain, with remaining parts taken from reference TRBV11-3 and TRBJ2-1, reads EAGVVQSPRYKIIEKKQPVAFWCNPISGHNTLYWYLQNLGQGPELLIRYENEEAVDDSQLPKDRFSAERLKGVDSTLKIQPAELGDSAVYLCASSLGTGLVYEQFFGPGTRLTVL.

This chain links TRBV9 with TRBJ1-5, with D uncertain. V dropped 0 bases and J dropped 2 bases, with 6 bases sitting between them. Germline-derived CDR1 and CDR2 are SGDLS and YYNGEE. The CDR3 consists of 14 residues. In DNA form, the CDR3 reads TGTGCCAGCAGCGTAGGTTGGGGCAATCAGCCCCAGCATTTT. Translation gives CASSVGWGNQPQHF. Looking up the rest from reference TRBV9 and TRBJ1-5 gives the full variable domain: DSGVTQTPKHLITATGQRVTLRCSPRSGDLSVYWYQQSLDQGLQFLIQYYNGEERAKGNILERFSAQQFPDLHSELNLSSLELGDSALYFCASSVGWGNQPQHFGDGTRLSIL.

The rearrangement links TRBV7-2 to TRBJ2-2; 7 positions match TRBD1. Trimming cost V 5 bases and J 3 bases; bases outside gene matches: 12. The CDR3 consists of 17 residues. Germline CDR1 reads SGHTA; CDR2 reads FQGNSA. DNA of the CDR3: TGTGCCAGCAGCGACCCGGACAGGACGCTGTACACCGGGGAGCTGTTTTTT. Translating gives CASSDPDRTLYTGELFF.

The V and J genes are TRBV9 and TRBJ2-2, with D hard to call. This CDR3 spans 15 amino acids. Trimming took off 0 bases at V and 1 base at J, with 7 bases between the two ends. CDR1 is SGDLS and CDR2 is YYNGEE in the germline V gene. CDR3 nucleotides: TGTGCCAGCAGCGTAGCATGGGGGAACACCGGGGAGCTGTTTTTT. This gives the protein CASSVAWGNTGELFF.

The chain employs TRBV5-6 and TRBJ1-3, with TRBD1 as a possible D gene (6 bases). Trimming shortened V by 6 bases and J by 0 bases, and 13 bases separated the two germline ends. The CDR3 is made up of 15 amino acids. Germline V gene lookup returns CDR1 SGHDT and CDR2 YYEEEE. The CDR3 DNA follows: TGTGCCAGCAACGACAGGCCTGTCTCTGGAAACACCATATATTTT. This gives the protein CASNDRPVSGNTIYF. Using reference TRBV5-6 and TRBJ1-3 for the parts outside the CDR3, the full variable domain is DAGVTQSPTHLIKTRGQQVTLRCSPKSGHDTVSWYQQALGQGPQFIFQYYEEEERQRGNFPDRFSGHQFPNYSSELNVNALLLGDSALYLCASNDRPVSGNTIYFGEGSWLTVV.

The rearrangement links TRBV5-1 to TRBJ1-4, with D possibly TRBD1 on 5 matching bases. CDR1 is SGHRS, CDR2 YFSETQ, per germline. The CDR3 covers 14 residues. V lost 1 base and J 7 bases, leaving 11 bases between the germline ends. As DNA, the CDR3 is TGCGCCAGCAGCTTGACAGGTTCCGGTGAAAAACTGTTTTTT. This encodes CASSLTGSGEKLFF.

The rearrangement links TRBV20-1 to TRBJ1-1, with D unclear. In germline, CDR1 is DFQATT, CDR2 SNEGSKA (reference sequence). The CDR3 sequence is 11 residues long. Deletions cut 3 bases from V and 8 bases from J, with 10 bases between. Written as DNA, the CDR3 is TGCAGTGCTAGCCCGGGAACCGAAGCTTTCTTT. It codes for CSASPGTEAFF.

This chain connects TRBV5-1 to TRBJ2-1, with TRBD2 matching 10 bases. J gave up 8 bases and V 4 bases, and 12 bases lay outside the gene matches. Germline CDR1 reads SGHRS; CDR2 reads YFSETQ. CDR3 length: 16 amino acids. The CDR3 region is CASSREASGGSYEQFF. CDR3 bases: TGCGCCAGCAGCCGGGAGGCTAGCGGGGGTTCTTATGAGCAGTTCTTC.

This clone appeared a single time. CDR3 sequence (DNA): TGTGCCAGCAGTGTGGGGAGGGGCTCACGCGGTCCCCCCGCTTTCTTT. It translates to CASSVGRGSRGPPAFF. The rearrangement uses TRBV2 and TRBJ1-1; weak D call: TRBD1 (5 bases). CDR3 length: 16 residues. From germline, CDR1 is SNHLY and CDR2 FYNNEI. The ends were cut back, 4 bases at V and 11 bases at J, with 26 bases in the middle.

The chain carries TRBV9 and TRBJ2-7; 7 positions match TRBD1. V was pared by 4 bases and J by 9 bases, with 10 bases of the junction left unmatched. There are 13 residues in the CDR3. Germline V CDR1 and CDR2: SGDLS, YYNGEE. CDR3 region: CASSPNRQGSQYF. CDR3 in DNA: TGTGCCAGCAGCCCAAACCGACAGGGCTCGCAGTACTTC.

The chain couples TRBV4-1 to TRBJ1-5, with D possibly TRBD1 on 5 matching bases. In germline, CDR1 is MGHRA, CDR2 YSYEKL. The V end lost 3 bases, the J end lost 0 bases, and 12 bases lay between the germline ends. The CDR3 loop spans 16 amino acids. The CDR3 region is CASSHLGVPSNQPQHF. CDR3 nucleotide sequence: TGCGCCAGCAGCCACCTGGGGGTTCCTAGCAATCAGCCCCAGCATTTT.

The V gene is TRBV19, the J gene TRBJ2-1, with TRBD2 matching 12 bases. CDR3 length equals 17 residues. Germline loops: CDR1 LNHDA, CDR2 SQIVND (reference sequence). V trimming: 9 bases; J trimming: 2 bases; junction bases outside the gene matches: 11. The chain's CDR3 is CASLTGRLAGAYNEQFF. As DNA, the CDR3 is TGTGCCAGCCTCACAGGGAGACTAGCGGGAGCCTACAATGAGCAGTTCTTC.